This TCR beta chain was observed in a study of blood T cell repertoires in COVID-19. Overall study context: PBMCs, B-cell-depleted T cells, or T cells provided the cDNA or gDNA that made up the material.

This clone came up a few times. Germline lookup yields CDR1 LGHNA and CDR2 YNFKEQ. The CDR3 totals 17 residues. The V segment lost 5 bases and the J segment 2 bases; nucleotides outside the gene matches: 7. TCRdb keeps only in-frame clones here, not all; method: immunoSEQ multiplex PCR. The data show approximately 200,000 clones, 80% to 85% seen once. The V and J genes are TRBV4-2 and TRBJ2-7, with 15 positions matching TRBD2. Sequenced sample: peripheral blood. This receptor was identified in a human donor in a cohort sampled during active COVID-19. CDR3 loop: CASSSRTSGRDTYEQYF. CDR3 in DNA: TGTGCCAGCAGCTCACGGACTAGCGGGAGGGACACCTACGAGCAGTACTTC.